A selection of T cell receptor beta chains follows, all from one sample in a study of control samples from healthy donors and cancer patients. Clones were sequenced by immunoSEQ multiplex PCR, and TCRdb holds only the in-frame ones, with some missing. The table shows around 150,000 clones, with just over 95% occurring only once. Sequenced: blood. These receptors were collected from a woman in her twenties or thirties in good health. Both conserved end residues are part of each CDR3. A D gene is named only where the DNA matches it firmly. Rows may omit the clone size; those that give it use once, few, many or a size class.

v_gene: TRBV29-1
abundance: .
j_gene: TRBJ2-1
d_gene: TRBD2
CDR3nt: TGCAGCGTTAAGGGACTAGCGGGGGATTACAATGAGCAGTTCTTC
CDR3aa: CSVKGLAGDYNEQFF

v_gene: TRBV11-2
abundance: .
j_gene: TRBJ2-1
d_gene: TRBD1
CDR3nt: TGTGCCAGCAGCTTAGGACAGGGATCTCCGAGAAATGAGCAGTTCTTC
CDR3aa: CASSLGQGSPRNEQFF

v_gene: TRBV10-3
abundance: .
j_gene: TRBJ2-1
d_gene: TRBD2
CDR3nt: TGTGCCATCAGTGAGGGTAGCGGGAGTTATAATGAGCAGTTCTTC
CDR3aa: CAISEGSGSYNEQFF

v_gene: TRBV7-2
abundance: .
j_gene: TRBJ1-2
d_gene: .
CDR3nt: TGTGCCAGCACCCTGACCCAGGCACTCTATGGCTACACCTTC
CDR3aa: CASTLTQALYGYTF

v_gene: TRBV6-1
abundance: .
j_gene: TRBJ1-6
d_gene: .
CDR3nt: TGTGCCAGCAGTGAAGTGATACAGGGAGATCCCCTCCACTTT
CDR3aa: CASSEVIQGDPLHF

v_gene: TRBV12-5
abundance: once
j_gene: TRBJ2-1
d_gene: .
CDR3nt: TGTGCTAGTGGCCAATCAAGAAGCTCCTACAATGAGCAGTTCTTC
CDR3aa: CASGQSRSSYNEQFF

v_gene: TRBV6-5
abundance: .
j_gene: TRBJ2-2
d_gene: .
CDR3nt: TGTGCCAGCAACCCGAATCTGGGGATAGGGGGGGAGCTGTTTTTT
CDR3aa: CASNPNLGIGGELFF

v_gene: TRBV2
abundance: .
j_gene: TRBJ2-1
d_gene: .
CDR3nt: TGTGCCAGCAGTGCTGTACTCTCATACAATGAGCAGTTCTTC
CDR3aa: CASSAVLSYNEQFF

v_gene: TRBV3-1/TRBV3-2
abundance: .
j_gene: TRBJ1-5
d_gene: .
CDR3nt: TGTGCCAGCAGCCAAGACGATTGGCCCCAGCATTTT
CDR3aa: CASSQDDWPQHF

v_gene: TRBV12-3/TRBV12-4
abundance: .
j_gene: TRBJ1-5
d_gene: .
CDR3nt: TGTGCCAGCACCCCGGGCCTCAATCAGCCCCAGCATTTT
CDR3aa: CASTPGLNQPQHF

v_gene: TRBV2
abundance: .
j_gene: TRBJ2-7
d_gene: .
CDR3nt: TGTGCCAGCAGTCCTAACTACGAGCAGTACTTC
CDR3aa: CASSPNYEQYF

v_gene: TRBV7-2
abundance: .
j_gene: TRBJ1-5
d_gene: .
CDR3nt: TGTGCCAGCAGCCCAAGGGGAAATCAGCCCCAGCATTTT
CDR3aa: CASSPRGNQPQHF

v_gene: TRBV3-1/TRBV3-2
abundance: .
j_gene: TRBJ1-1
d_gene: .
CDR3nt: TGTGCCAGCAGCCAAGATACAGGAATGAACACTGAAGCTTTCTTT
CDR3aa: CASSQDTGMNTEAFF

v_gene: TRBV5-1
abundance: .
j_gene: TRBJ2-7
d_gene: .
CDR3nt: TGCGCCAGCAGCGCGGGGGCAGCGGACTCCTACGAGCAGTACTTC
CDR3aa: CASSAGAADSYEQYF

v_gene: TRBV12-5
abundance: once
j_gene: TRBJ2-5
d_gene: .
CDR3nt: TGTGCTAGTGGTTTAAACTTAATCCAGGATAAACAAGAGACCCAGTACTTC
CDR3aa: CASGLNLIQDKQETQYF

v_gene: TRBV27
abundance: .
j_gene: TRBJ1-5
d_gene: TRBD1
CDR3nt: TGTGCCAGCAAAGCGGACAGGGACAATCAGCCCCAGCATTTT
CDR3aa: CASKADRDNQPQHF

v_gene: TRBV5-1
abundance: .
j_gene: TRBJ2-7
d_gene: .
CDR3nt: TGCGCCAGCAGCTATTCTACTACGGTTAACGAGCAGTACTTC
CDR3aa: CASSYSTTVNEQYF

v_gene: TRBV29-1
abundance: .
j_gene: TRBJ2-3
d_gene: TRBD1
CDR3nt: TGCAGCGTTGAAGATGTTGGGACAGGGGGAACAGATACGCAGTATTTT
CDR3aa: CSVEDVGTGGTDTQYF

v_gene: TRBV3-1/TRBV3-2
abundance: .
j_gene: TRBJ2-1
d_gene: .
CDR3nt: TGTGCCAGCAGCCAAGAACCGCCCCCCCTTAGCTATTTAGCGCACTCCTACAATGAGCAGTTCTTC
CDR3aa: CASSQEPPPLSYLAHSYNEQFF

v_gene: TRBV28
abundance: .
j_gene: TRBJ1-2
d_gene: .
CDR3nt: TGTGCCAGCAGTTTACCTGGGGCCGTCGGACGAGCTAACTATGGCTACACCTTC
CDR3aa: CASSLPGAVGRANYGYTF

v_gene: TRBV5-1
abundance: once
j_gene: TRBJ2-5
d_gene: TRBD1
CDR3nt: TGCGCCAGCAGCTTGGGTCGGGACAGCCAAGAGACCCAGTACTTC
CDR3aa: CASSLGRDSQETQYF